This TCR beta chain originates from a study of blood T cell repertoires in COVID-19. Study background: Acute and convalescent COVID-19 samples came from the United States, Italy and Spain. From T cells, B-cell-depleted T cells, or PBMCs came the material, which was cDNA or gDNA.

Germline V lookup: CDR1 MNHEY, CDR2 SVGEGT. CDR3 length: 15 residues. V dropped 2 bases and J dropped 8 bases, with 17 bases sitting between them. Original methodology: Amplifying reference gene primers gave estimates of nucleated cell counts. Measured with immunoSEQ multiplex PCR; TCRdb has only the in-frame clones, and not every one. The DNA was the basis for D and trimming; V, J and clone size are from that table. The sample lists about 100,000 clones, around 64% occurring once. The chain joins TRBV6-2 or TRBV6-3 to TRBJ2-3; tentatively, D is TRBD2 (6 bases). Input material: peripheral blood. The sequence came from a woman in her thirties or forties with acute or convalescent COVID-19. CDR3 DNA: TGTGCCAGCAGTTACCACGGGACCGGGGGTGGTACGCAGTATTTT. Its translation is CASSYHGTGGGTQYF.